This T cell receptor beta chain was sequenced in a study of T cell repertoires in cytomegalovirus infection. Study-level results: HLA-C-restricted CMV clonotypes gave the most frequent clonotype in two of eight donors.

Of note for this clonotype: Its antigen is undetermined. At one of its ends the junction is not consistent with the germline gene, which may arise from a read error.

TCRdb processed the reads anew with MiXCR; each CDR3 protein has one entry. The sample shows 180,000 or so distinct CDR3 sequences, approximately 18% of them seen only once. Germline V gene sequence: CDR1 MGHRA, CDR2 YSYEKL. The CDR3 length is 15 residues. Sequenced material: CD8+ T cells from PBMCs. This clonotype originated in a human donor in good health (CMV status not recorded). Some clones in this sample may be carry-over from other donors' samples. The chain joins TRBV4-1 to TRBJ2-1; D not resolved. The chain's CDR3 is CASSQVEGPRNEQFF. CDR3 in DNA: TGCGCCAGCAGTCAAGTAGAAGGGCCCCGAAATGAGCAGTTCTTC.